The clone carrying this T cell receptor (beta chain) showed up just a few times. The data originate from a study of T cells in Graves' hyperthyroidism and ophthalmopathy. PBMCs were sourced from roughly 9.3 ml fresh peripheral blood. Amplified TCR beta CDR3 regions came from RNA transcripts. The primer set for the first-round RT-PCR of the TCR CDR3 was HTBI. Each CDR3 protein gets one entry after TCRdb re-called the multiplex PCR reads with MiXCR. Of under 450,000 distinct CDR3 sequences in the sample, approximately 14% were seen once. This CDR3 is 15 amino acids long. Germline lookup yields CDR1 DFQATT and CDR2 SNEGSKA (reference sequence). V was trimmed by 6 bases and J by 0 bases, leaving 15 bases between them.

Input material: blood. This chain uses TRBV20-1 with TRBJ2-1; D is unclear. The clonotype was recovered from a young woman with Graves' hyperthyroidism. Here the CDR3 reads CSAPRDISSYNEQFF. For the CDR3, the DNA is TGCAGTGCACCCCGCGACATTAGCTCCTACAATGAGCAGTTCTTC.